The 16 T cell receptor beta chains given below trace back to one sample, sequenced in a study of blood T cells in healthy people across ages. Then a second PCR, running roughly 6 to 12 cycles, was carried out with a sample-barcoded 5' primer and a J-beta primer mix. TCRdb reprocessed the 5' RACE reads via MiXCR and lists one record per CDR3 protein. The repertoire holds about 1.6 million distinct CDR3 sequences, with about 31% as singletons. Sequencing was performed on blood. The receptor source for this set is a woman aged 30 to 39 in good health.

This clonotype was detected only a few times. This rearrangement joins TRBV7-9 to TRBJ2-6; tentatively, D is TRBD2 (6 bases). CDR1 and CDR2 (germline): SEHNR, FQNEAQ (reference sequence). The CDR3 has 17 residues. V was pared by 5 bases and J by 2 bases, with 16 bases between. The DNA of the CDR3 is TGTGCCAGCAGCCCCCGGGGAGGTTGGACTGGGGCCAACGTCCTGACTTTC. The encoded protein is CASSPRGGWTGANVLTF.

This clonotype was seen a few times. This sequence joins TRBV20-1 and TRBJ1-2; a weak D match, TRBD1 (6 bases). Germline loops: CDR1 DFQATT, CDR2 SNEGSKA (reference sequence). V was pared by 3 bases and J by 2 bases, with 13 bases between. The CDR3 spans 14 residues. The chain's CDR3 is CSARPGEKNYGYTF. Written as DNA, the CDR3 is TGCAGTGCTAGGCCAGGGGAAAAGAACTATGGCTACACCTTC.

This clonotype was seen once. CDR3 sequence reads: CASSIVGGGAYNEQFF. The CDR3 DNA is TGTGCCAGTAGTATAGTAGGCGGAGGGGCCTACAATGAGCAGTTCTTC. The genes are TRBV19 and TRBJ2-1, with D perhaps matching TRBD2 (6 bases). This CDR3 is built from 16 residues. CDR1 and CDR2 from the germline V gene are LNHDA and SQIVND (reference sequence). Trimming took 1 base from V and 2 from J, leaving 12 bases between them.

J is TRBJ1-4 and V is TRBV20-1; TRBD1 is a possible D gene (6 bases). Trimming took 5 bases from V and 7 from J, leaving 17 bases between them. CDR3 size: 14 residues. Germline V gives CDR1 DFQATT, CDR2 SNEGSKA (reference sequence). CDR3 bases: TGCAGTGCTCCCAGCGGGGGCGAGGGTGAAAAACTGTTTTTT. Translating gives CSAPSGGEGEKLFF.

The rearrangement joins TRBV6-1 to TRBJ2-7; D not resolved. Looked up from germline, CDR1 is MNHNS and CDR2 is SASEGT. V dropped 7 bases and J dropped 6 bases, with 13 bases sitting between them. The CDR3 extends over 12 amino acids. The CDR3 nucleotides are TGTGCCAGCACCCTACGGGTCTCCGAGCAGTACTTC. Amino acid sequence: CASTLRVSEQYF.

This sequence joins TRBV6-1 and TRBJ1-1; no definite D call. Deletions cut 0 bases from V and 3 bases from J, with 11 bases between. The length of the CDR3 is 15 residues. Germline CDR1 reads MNHNS; CDR2 reads SASEGT. The CDR3 sequence: CASSEARGVDTEAFF. CDR3 in DNA: TGTGCCAGCAGTGAAGCGCGCGGGGTAGACACTGAAGCTTTCTTT.

This clonotype has just a few counts. This chain uses TRBV10-3 with TRBJ1-6, with D unresolved. In germline, CDR1 is ENHRY, CDR2 SYGVKD. The CDR3 spans 15 residues. V was trimmed by 0 bases and J by 9 bases, leaving 12 bases between them. CDR3 nucleotide sequence: TGTGCCATCAGTGAGTCAGGACCGAGGAGTTCACCCCTCCACTTT. Its translation: CAISESGPRSSPLHF.

Notes on this clonotype: A read error may account for a junction end that differs from germline. The chain joins TRBV3-1 to TRBJ2-6; tentatively, D is TRBD1 or TRBD2 (5 bases each). The germline gives CDR1 LGHDT, CDR2 YNNKEL (reference sequence). The CDR3 extends over 17 amino acids. The CDR3: CASSPRSGNSGANALTF. As DNA, the CDR3 is TGTGCCAGCAGCCCGCGGTCGGGGAACTCTGGGGCCAACGCCCTGACTTTC.

This clonotype occurred a few times. The chain has TRBV29-1 and TRBJ2-2, with D perhaps TRBD2 (5 bases). Germline values: CDR1 SQVTM, CDR2 ANQGSEA. Between the trimmed V and J ends, which lost 7 bases and 6 bases, there was a span of 15 bases. The CDR3 length is 13 residues. DNA for the CDR3: TGCAGCGCCTGGGAGCGCAACCCCGGGGAGCTGTTTTTT. It translates to CSAWERNPGELFF.

V usage is TRBV2 and J usage is TRBJ2-7; 7 positions match TRBD1. V gave up 6 bases and J gave up 6 bases; unmatched junction bases: 8. Germline CDR1 is SNHLY and CDR2 is FYNNEI. The CDR3 extends over 13 amino acids. DNA for the CDR3: TGTGCCAGCAGATCAGGGGGTTTAGGCGAGCAGTACTTC. It codes for CASRSGGLGEQYF.

This clonotype was observed many times. The chain carries TRBV10-3 and TRBJ2-1, with unresolved D. Trimming removed 10 bases from V and 3 bases from J, with 16 bases in between. Germline values: CDR1 ENHRY, CDR2 SYGVKD. The CDR3 covers 14 residues. CDR3 amino acids: CATLPDGYYNEQFF. CDR3 DNA: TGTGCCACTCTCCCGGACGGATACTACAATGAGCAGTTCTTC.

This clonotype occurred a few times. The rearrangement links TRBV25-1 to TRBJ1-1; no clear D gene. The CDR3 loop spans 13 amino acids. Per the germline V gene, CDR1 is MGHDK and CDR2 is SYGVNS. V was cut by 3 bases and J by 7 bases, with 12 bases left in between. The CDR3 spells CASSDRPENEAFF. Here the CDR3 DNA reads TGTGCCAGCAGTGACCGACCGGAGAATGAAGCTTTCTTT.

This clonotype has at least ten counts. The chain employs TRBV4-1 and TRBJ2-5; 7 nucleotides align to TRBD1. V shed 5 bases and J 4 bases; nucleotides not matched to a gene: 7. This CDR3 contains 14 residues. CDR1 and CDR2 (germline): MGHRA, YSYEKL. The CDR3 reads CASSANTGAETQYF. The CDR3 DNA reads as TGCGCCAGCAGCGCGAATACAGGGGCAGAGACCCAGTACTTC.

The rearrangement joins TRBV12-3 or TRBV12-4 to TRBJ1-1; the D gene is possibly TRBD1 (5 bases). There are 15 residues in the CDR3. V shed 2 bases and J shed 3 bases, with 13 bases lying between them. CDR3 coding DNA: TGTGCCAGCAGTTTAAGGGGCGGGGCGGACACTGAAGCTTTCTTT. Translating it yields CASSLRGGADTEAFF.

The V and J genes are TRBV10-3 and TRBJ2-1; D gene unclear. Germline V gives CDR1 ENHRY, CDR2 SYGVKD. The CDR3 spans 15 residues. V lost 7 bases and J 0 bases, leaving 13 bases between the germline ends. CDR3 amino acids: CAINAVAGSYNEQFF. The DNA for the CDR3 is TGTGCCATCAATGCGGTAGCCGGCTCCTACAATGAGCAGTTCTTC.

V usage is TRBV6-1 and J usage is TRBJ2-7, with D maybe TRBD2 (5 bases). Trimming left V 5 bases short and J 5 bases short, with 16 bases between. Germline CDR1 MNHNS, CDR2 SASEGT. CDR3 length equals 14 residues. In DNA, the CDR3 is TGTGCCAGCAGTCCGCACGGGGAGCTCCACGAGCAGTACTTC. As protein: CASSPHGELHEQYF.